This section outlines one T cell receptor beta chain sequence together with its context. The antigen remains undetermined. The entry originates in a study of monozygotic twins with inflammatory bowel disease. Study-level points and caveats: With others, IBD patients shared fewer clonotypes than healthy twins did, especially with disease activity.

The study subjected TCRalpha and TCRbeta cDNA to two nested PCRs of approximately 16 and 9 cycles. After re-calling the 5' RACE reads, TCRdb lists one entry per CDR3 protein, DNA absent. This sample contains around 210,000 distinct CDR3 sequences. CDR3 length: 17 amino acids. Germline V lookup: CDR1 SGHAT, CDR2 FQNNGV. Sampling involved one blood draw (roughly 2.5 ml) for every donor. Material: blood. The gene calls are TRBV11-2 and TRBJ2-3; TCRdb's assignment of TRBD1 cannot be checked, as there is no DNA. The sequence derives from a human donor with ulcerative colitis or Crohn's disease, or a healthy co-twin of an affected twin (not recorded which). This CDR3 is CASSLVLIGGQTDTQYF.